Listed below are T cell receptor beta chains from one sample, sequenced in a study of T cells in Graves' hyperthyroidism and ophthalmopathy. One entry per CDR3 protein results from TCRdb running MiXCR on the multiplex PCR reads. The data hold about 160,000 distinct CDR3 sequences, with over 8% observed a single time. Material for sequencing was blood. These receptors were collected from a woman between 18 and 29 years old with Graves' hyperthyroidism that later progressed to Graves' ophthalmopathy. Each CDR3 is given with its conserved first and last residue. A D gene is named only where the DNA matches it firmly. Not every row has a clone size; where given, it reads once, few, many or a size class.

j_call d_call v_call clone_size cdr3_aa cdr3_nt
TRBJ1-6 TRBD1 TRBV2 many CAGSGQGNSPLHF TGTGCCGGATCGGGACAGGGTAATTCACCCCTCCACTTT
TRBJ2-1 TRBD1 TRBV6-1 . CASRDRTASYNEQLF TGTGCCAGCAGGGACAGGACAGCCTCCTACAATGAGCAGCTCTTC
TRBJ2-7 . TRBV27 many CASSFGLTYEQYF TGTGCCAGCAGTTTCGGGCTCACCTACGAGCAGTACTTC
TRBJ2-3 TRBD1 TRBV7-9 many CASSPRDRATDTQYF TGTGCCAGCAGCCCCCGGGACAGGGCCACAGATACGCAGTATTTT
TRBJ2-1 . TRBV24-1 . CATSDFGGVNEQFF TGTGCCACCAGTGATTTTGGAGGAGTCAATGAGCAGTTCTTC
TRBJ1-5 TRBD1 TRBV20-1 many CSAPGQGALSNQPQHF TGCAGTGCTCCCGGACAGGGGGCCTTGAGCAATCAGCCCCAGCATTTT
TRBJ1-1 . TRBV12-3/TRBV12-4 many CASSFGRRNTEAFF TGTGCCAGCAGTTTCGGCCGAAGAAACACTGAAGCTTTCTTT
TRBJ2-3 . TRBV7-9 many CASRDGPDTQYF TGTGCCAGCAGAGACGGACCAGATACGCAGTATTTT
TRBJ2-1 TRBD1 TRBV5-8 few CASSATGFRDEQFF TGTGCCAGCAGCGCGACAGGGTTTCGTGATGAGCAGTTCTTC
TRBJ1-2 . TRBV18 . CASSRGKNYGYTF TGTGCCAGCTCAAGAGGAAAGAACTATGGCTACACCTTC
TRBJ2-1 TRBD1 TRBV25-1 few CASSPTGVENNEQFF TGTGCCAGCAGTCCCACAGGGGTGGAAAACAATGAGCAGTTCTTC
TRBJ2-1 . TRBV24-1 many CATSGSGNEQFF TGTGCCACCAGTGGAAGTGGGAATGAGCAGTTCTTC
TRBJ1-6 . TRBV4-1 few CASSQVVAGAGNSPLHF TGCGCCAGCAGCCAAGTAGTCGCGGGGGCAGGGAATTCACCCCTCCACTTT
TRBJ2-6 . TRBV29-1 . CSVVPAGANVLTF TGCAGCGTTGTCCCAGCTGGGGCCAACGTCCTGACTTTC
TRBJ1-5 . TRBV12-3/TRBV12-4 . CASSLAGATDTQHF TGTGCCAGCAGTCTCGCGGGGGCCACAGATACGCAGCATTTT
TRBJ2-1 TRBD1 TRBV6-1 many CATTFVGAGGQFF TGTGCCACTACCTTCGTGGGGGCAGGGGGGCAGTTCTTC
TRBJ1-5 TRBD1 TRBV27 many CASSQNPGQGRNQPQHF TGTGCCAGCAGTCAAAACCCGGGACAGGGGAGGAATCAGCCCCAGCATTTT
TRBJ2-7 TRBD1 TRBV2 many CASISGQGGYEQYF TGTGCCAGCATTTCGGGACAGGGGGGCTACGAGCAGTACTTC
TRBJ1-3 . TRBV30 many CAWSRGGSGNTIYF TGTGCCTGGAGCCGAGGAGGCTCTGGAAACACCATATATTTT
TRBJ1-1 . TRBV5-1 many CASSLLQTNTEAFF TGCGCCAGCAGCTTGCTACAGACGAACACTGAAGCTTTCTTT
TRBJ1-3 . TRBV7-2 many CASSLGGTLGNTIYF TGTGCCAGCAGCTTAGGGGGGACCCTTGGGAACACCATATATTTT
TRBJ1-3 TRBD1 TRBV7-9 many CASSLVPGQGYSGNTIYF TGTGCCAGCAGCTTAGTTCCAGGACAGGGGTACTCTGGAAACACCATATATTTT
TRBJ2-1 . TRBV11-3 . CASSPRLGYNEQFF TGTGCCAGCAGCCCGCGACTAGGTTACAATGAGCAGTTCTTC
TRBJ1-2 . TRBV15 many CATSRDRGGNYGYTF TGTGCCACCAGCAGAGATAGGGGCGGTAACTATGGCTACACCTTC
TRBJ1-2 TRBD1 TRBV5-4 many CASSFGQGANGYTF TGTGCCAGCAGCTTCGGACAGGGGGCGAATGGCTACACCTTC
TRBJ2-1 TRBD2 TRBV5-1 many CASSLSLAGNNEQFF TGCGCCAGCAGCTTGAGCCTAGCGGGAAACAATGAGCAGTTCTTC
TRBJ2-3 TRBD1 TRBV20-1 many CSARDPGQGATDTQYF TGCAGTGCTAGAGATCCCGGACAGGGGGCCACAGATACGCAGTATTTT
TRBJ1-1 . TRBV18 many CASSRGGYAAFF TGTGCCAGCTCTCGCGGGGGGTATGCGGCTTTCTTT
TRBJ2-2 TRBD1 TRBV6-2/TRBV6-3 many CASTDRGHYTGELFF TGTGCCAGCACCGACAGGGGGCATTACACCGGGGAGCTGTTTTTT